Presented here are 27 T cell receptor beta chains from one specimen sequenced in a study of Ad26.COV2.S vaccination and SARS-CoV-2 variants. Indicated treatment: roughly 20 received Ad26.COV2.S at low or high dose, single or two shots; a few received placebo; per-sample allocation not given. At day 63 after the first vaccine or placebo injection, samples were drawn. The data were produced by immunoSEQ multiplex PCR, yet TCRdb's version contains in-frame clones alone and is incomplete. The data contain some 480,000 clones, 87% of them singletons. Sequenced material: peripheral blood, taken in a trial of Ad26.COV2.S vaccine versus placebo. These receptors all stem from a person aged 18-60 years who received the Ad26.COV2.S COVID-19 vaccine or a placebo.

The chain carries TRBV7-8 and TRBJ2-7; either TRBD1 or TRBD2 may supply D (5 bases each). The V gene's germline CDR1 is SGHVS and CDR2 FQNEAQ. V lost 5 bases and J 3 bases, leaving 23 bases between the germline ends. This CDR3 comprises 17 residues. This CDR3 reads CASSRASQGRGVYEQYF. The CDR3 nucleotides read TGTGCCAGCAGCCGCGCTTCGCAGGGAAGAGGGGTCTACGAGCAGTACTTC. Variable domain in full (rest from reference TRBV7-8 and TRBJ2-7): GAGVSQSPRYKVAKRGQDVALRCDPISGHVSLFWYQQALGQGPEFLTYFQNEAQLDKSGLPSDRFFAERPEGSVSTLKIQRTQQEDSAVYLCASSRASQGRGVYEQYFGPGTRLTVT.

The J gene is TRBJ1-1, the V gene TRBV10-3, with D unresolved. The V gene lost 10 bases and the J gene lost 0 bases, with 21 bases spanning the gap. CDR1 is ENHRY, CDR2 SYGVKD, per germline. This CDR3 has 16 residues. The chain's CDR3 is CATSKSYLNMNTEAFF. The CDR3 nucleotides read TGTGCCACCTCGAAGAGTTACCTTAATATGAACACTGAAGCTTTCTTT.

The V and J genes are TRBV18 and TRBJ1-2; D is unresolved. CDR3 length equals 15 residues. Germline V CDR1 and CDR2: KGHSH, LQKENI. V shed 1 base and J shed 2 bases, with 11 bases lying between them. CDR3 protein: CASSPHRDPNYGYTF. The CDR3 DNA reads TGTGCCAGCTCACCACACCGGGATCCGAACTATGGCTACACCTTC.

The rearrangement joins TRBV27 to TRBJ2-7, with D possibly TRBD1 on 6 matching bases. The length of the CDR3 is 14 residues. Trimming removed 6 bases at V and 0 bases at J, with 12 bases between. Germline lookup yields CDR1 MNHEY and CDR2 SMNVEV (reference sequence). The CDR3: CASSRQGGSYEQYF. Written as DNA, the CDR3 is TGTGCCAGCAGCCGTCAAGGGGGCTCCTACGAGCAGTACTTC.

The V gene is TRBV5-6, the J gene TRBJ1-1, with 7 bases matching TRBD1. The junction had 9 bases not matched to a gene; V was cut back by 4 bases and J by 3 bases. CDR3 size: 15 residues. The germline V gene has CDR1 SGHDT and CDR2 YYEEEE. The CDR3 loop reads CASSATGNGYTEAFF. CDR3 bases: TGTGCCAGCAGCGCGACAGGGAACGGGTACACTGAAGCTTTCTTT.

The chain recombines TRBV29-1 with TRBJ1-2, with D uncertain. Germline CDR1 and CDR2: SQVTM and ANQGSEA. CDR3 size: 13 residues. Trimming left V 6 bases short and J 0 bases short, with 11 bases between. The CDR3 bases are TGCAGCGTGCCTAACAGAGCTAACTATGGCTACACCTTC. The encoded protein is CSVPNRANYGYTF.

The chain carries TRBV18 and TRBJ2-7; no firm D call. The CDR3 totals 13 residues. Germline values: CDR1 KGHSH, CDR2 LQKENI. V lost 0 bases and J 5 bases, leaving 8 bases between the germline ends. This chain's CDR3 is CASSPPISHEQYF. The CDR3 bases are TGTGCCAGCTCACCACCGATTAGCCACGAGCAGTACTTC.

The chain carries TRBV11-1 and TRBJ1-1; D is perhaps TRBD1 (6 bases). The CDR3 covers 16 residues. Germline-derived CDR1 and CDR2 are SGHAT and FQDESV (reference sequence). Trimming took off 2 bases at V and 4 bases at J, with 17 bases between the two ends. The CDR3 loop reads CASSLTRMEGGTEAFF. The DNA of the CDR3 is TGTGCCAGCAGCTTAACTCGGATGGAAGGGGGCACTGAAGCTTTCTTT.

The genes are TRBV7-8 and TRBJ2-7; TRBD2 is a possible D gene (6 bases). Looked up from germline, CDR1 is SGHVS and CDR2 is FQNEAQ. The CDR3 is 15 residues long. V lost 1 base and J 2 bases, leaving 12 bases between the germline ends. CDR3 loop: CASSLGLAPTYEQYF. The CDR3, as DNA: TGTGCCAGCAGCTTAGGGCTAGCGCCTACCTACGAGCAGTACTTC.

This chain links TRBV7-8 with TRBJ1-4; D is perhaps TRBD1 (6 bases). V was trimmed by 0 bases and J by 8 bases, leaving 10 bases between them. CDR3 length equals 14 residues. Germline CDR1 is SGHVS and CDR2 is FQNEAQ. The CDR3 DNA reads TGTGCCAGCAGCTTAGCGGGGGCTCCGGAAAAACTGTTTTTT. This sequence encodes CASSLAGAPEKLFF.

CDR3 protein: CASSVLAGGRTNTGELFF. DNA of the CDR3: TGTGCCAGCAGCGTACTAGCGGGAGGTCGTACGAACACCGGGGAGCTGTTTTTT. This rearrangement joins TRBV9 to TRBJ2-2, with 11 bases fitting TRBD2. There are 18 residues in the CDR3. Germline V CDR1 and CDR2: SGDLS, YYNGEE. V shed 1 base and J 0 bases; nucleotides not matched to a gene: 5. Variable domain in full (rest from reference TRBV9 and TRBJ2-2): DSGVTQTPKHLITATGQRVTLRCSPRSGDLSVYWYQQSLDQGLQFLIQYYNGEERAKGNILERFSAQQFPDLHSELNLSSLELGDSALYFCASSVLAGGRTNTGELFFGEGSRLTVL.

This clone was detected once. The chain joins TRBV7-2 to TRBJ2-5, with TRBD2 identical over 7 bases. From germline, CDR1 is SGHTA and CDR2 FQGNSA. After removal of 4 bases from V and 3 bases from J, the junction contained 8 bases not matched to a gene. The CDR3 runs 15 residues. The CDR3 reads CASSSFRGLKETQYF. CDR3 DNA sequence: TGTGCCAGCAGCTCCTTTCGGGGACTAAAAGAGACCCAGTACTTC.

The V and J genes are TRBV6-4 and TRBJ2-3, with D tentatively TRBD2 (5 bases). The CDR3 consists of 14 residues. Per germline, CDR1 MRHNA and CDR2 SNTAGT. The V gene lost 5 bases and the J gene lost 1 base, with 10 bases spanning the gap. The CDR3 coding sequence is TGTGCCAGCAGTAAGGAGGAAGGCACAGATACGCAGTATTTT. Protein product: CASSKEEGTDTQYF.

The chain joins TRBV9 to TRBJ1-3; D not resolved. The CDR3 is 16 amino acids. The germline CDR1 and CDR2 sequences are SGDLS and YYNGEE. Trimming removed 3 bases from V and 4 bases from J, with 17 bases in between. CDR3 sequence reads: CASSALRLTPGNTIYF. The CDR3 nucleotides read TGTGCCAGCAGCGCCCTAAGGTTGACTCCAGGAAACACCATATATTTT.

The rearrangement joins TRBV27 to TRBJ2-7; 13 nucleotides align to TRBD2. Trimming cost V 6 bases and J 4 bases; bases outside gene matches: 6. Looked up from germline, CDR1 is MNHEY and CDR2 is SMNVEV (reference sequence). The length of the CDR3 is 15 residues. The CDR3, as DNA: TGTGCCAGCAGGGCCGGGACTAGCGGGATATACGAGCAGTACTTC. It specifies CASRAGTSGIYEQYF.

This chain connects TRBV18 to TRBJ2-1; 8 bases align to TRBD2. The CDR3 covers 16 residues. J was trimmed by 7 bases and V by 3 bases; bases with no gene match: 11. Per the germline V gene, CDR1 is KGHSH and CDR2 is LQKENI. The CDR3 reads CASSPGLAGGVNEQFF. CDR3 nucleotides: TGTGCCAGCTCACCCGGACTAGCTGGTGGGGTTAATGAGCAGTTCTTC.

The chain recombines TRBV15 with TRBJ1-2; D possibly corresponds to TRBD1 (5 bases). Germline V lookup: CDR1 LNHNV, CDR2 YYDKDF (reference sequence). The CDR3 is made up of 15 amino acids. Trimming stripped 1 base from V and 7 bases from J, with 16 bases between. This CDR3 reads CATSRVGGITGGYTF. Here the CDR3 DNA reads TGTGCCACCAGCAGAGTCGGGGGTATAACTGGTGGCTACACCTTC.

The CDR3 loop is CASSLAALAGVVTDTQYF. In DNA, the CDR3 is TGCGCCAGCAGCTTGGCCGCCCTAGCGGGAGTGGTCACAGATACGCAGTATTTT. The chain is built from TRBV5-1 and TRBJ2-3; 10 nucleotides line up with TRBD2. V lost 0 bases, J lost 2 bases, and 9 bases stayed unmatched. In germline, CDR1 is SGHRS, CDR2 YFSETQ. The CDR3 loop spans 18 amino acids.

This chain links TRBV29-1 with TRBJ2-5; possibly TRBD1 or TRBD2 for D (5 bases each). V lost 7 bases, J lost 7 bases, and 19 bases lay in between. The CDR3 is 13 amino acids. CDR1 is SQVTM and CDR2 is ANQGSEA in the germline V gene. CDR3 bases: TGCAGCGATTACCTCCGGGACGTCGGGACCCAGTACTTC. Translation: CSDYLRDVGTQYF.

This chain links TRBV7-6 with TRBJ2-1, with TRBD2 matching over 14 bases. The CDR3 contains 17 residues. V shed 4 bases, J shed 10 bases, and the junction held 12 bases outside the gene matches. Per the germline V gene, CDR1 is SGHVS and CDR2 is FNYEAQ. The chain's CDR3 is CASSSARLAGGGGEQFF. The CDR3 DNA is TGTGCCAGCAGCTCGGCCCGACTAGCGGGAGGGGGAGGGGAGCAGTTCTTC.

The chain combines TRBV4-3 with TRBJ2-2; TRBD2 might be the D (6 bases). The CDR3 consists of 16 residues. With 1 base removed from V and 5 bases from J, the gap between germline ends came to 14 bases. Per germline, CDR1 LGHNA and CDR2 YSLEER. This chain's CDR3 is CASSQALAALTGELFF. CDR3 bases: TGCGCCAGCAGCCAAGCCTTAGCGGCACTAACCGGGGAGCTGTTTTTT.

The table lists this clone with a count of one. V usage is TRBV30 and J usage is TRBJ1-1; no clear D gene. Germline-derived CDR1 and CDR2 are GTSNPN and SVGIG (reference sequence). CDR3 length equals 12 residues. The V and J ends lost 2 bases and 11 bases respectively, with 15 bases between them. The DNA of the CDR3 is TGTGCCTGGAGTCACGGGTCTCACAAGGCTTTCTTT. Translation: CAWSHGSHKAFF.

The gene calls are TRBV19 and TRBJ2-1; tentatively, D is TRBD2 (6 bases). The CDR3 has 15 amino acids. Trimming left V 4 bases short and J 1 base short, with 11 bases between. Germline V gene lookup returns CDR1 LNHDA and CDR2 SQIVND (reference sequence). The CDR3 coding sequence is TGTGCCAGTAGTAACGGAGGGATTTCCTACAATGAGCAGTTCTTC. It yields the protein CASSNGGISYNEQFF.

The CDR3 sequence is CASSLAQSLAGNTDTQYF. CDR3 nucleotides: TGTGCCAGCAGCTTAGCCCAATCACTAGCGGGCAACACAGATACGCAGTATTTT. The chain recombines TRBV11-2 with TRBJ2-3; 9 bases map to TRBD2. Trimming cost V 1 base and J 2 bases; bases outside gene matches: 10. Germline V lookup: CDR1 SGHAT, CDR2 FQNNGV. The CDR3 contains 18 residues.

This clone was counted a few times. The chain combines TRBV28 with TRBJ1-6; D is unresolved. Germline V gene data show CDR1 as MDHEN and CDR2 as SYDVKM. Trimming left V 2 bases short and J 10 bases short, with 6 bases between. The CDR3 contains 12 residues. The CDR3 region has the DNA TGTGCCAGCAGTTTAGTAGGATCACCCCTCCACTTT. Translation: CASSLVGSPLHF.

The chain combines TRBV11-2 with TRBJ1-2; D not resolved. Between the trimmed V and J ends, which lost 5 bases and 5 bases, there was a span of 9 bases. CDR1 is SGHAT and CDR2 is FQNNGV in the germline V gene. The CDR3 length is 12 residues. The CDR3: CASSLTGYGYTF. The CDR3 nucleotides are TGTGCCAGCAGCCTAACCGGTTATGGCTACACCTTC.

The chain uses TRBV3-1 (or the pseudogene TRBV3-2) and TRBJ2-7; 9 bases are a match to TRBD1. Germline V lookup: CDR1 LGHDT, CDR2 YNNKEL (reference sequence). V was pared by 2 bases and J by 3 bases, with 5 bases of the junction left unmatched. The CDR3 sequence is 15 residues long. The DNA for the CDR3 is TGTGCCAGCAGCCAAACGGGACAGGGTCTCTACGAGCAGTACTTC. This encodes CASSQTGQGLYEQYF.